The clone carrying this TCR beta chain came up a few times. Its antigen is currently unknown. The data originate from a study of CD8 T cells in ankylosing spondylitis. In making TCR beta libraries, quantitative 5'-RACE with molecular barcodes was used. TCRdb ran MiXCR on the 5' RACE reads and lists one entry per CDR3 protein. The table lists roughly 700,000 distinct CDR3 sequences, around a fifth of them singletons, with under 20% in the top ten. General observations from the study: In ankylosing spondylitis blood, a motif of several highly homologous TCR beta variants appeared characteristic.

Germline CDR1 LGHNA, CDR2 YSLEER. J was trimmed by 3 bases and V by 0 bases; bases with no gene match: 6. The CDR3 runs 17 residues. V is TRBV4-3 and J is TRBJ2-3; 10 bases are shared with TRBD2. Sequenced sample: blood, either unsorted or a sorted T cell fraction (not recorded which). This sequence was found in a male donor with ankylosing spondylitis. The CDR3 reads CASSQDLASGSTDTQYF. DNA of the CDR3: TGCGCCAGCAGCCAAGATCTCGCTAGCGGGAGTACAGATACGCAGTATTTT.